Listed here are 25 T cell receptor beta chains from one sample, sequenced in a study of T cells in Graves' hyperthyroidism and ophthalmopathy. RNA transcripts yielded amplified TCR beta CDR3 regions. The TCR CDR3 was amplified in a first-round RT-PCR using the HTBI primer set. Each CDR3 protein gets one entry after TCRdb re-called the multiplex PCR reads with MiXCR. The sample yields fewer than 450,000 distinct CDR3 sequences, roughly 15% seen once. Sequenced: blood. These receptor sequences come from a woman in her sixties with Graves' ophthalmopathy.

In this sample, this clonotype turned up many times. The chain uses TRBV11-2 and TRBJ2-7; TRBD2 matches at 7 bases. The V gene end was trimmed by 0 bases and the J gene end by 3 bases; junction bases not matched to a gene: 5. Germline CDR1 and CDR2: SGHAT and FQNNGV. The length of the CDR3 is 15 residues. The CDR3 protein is CASSLESGGHYEQYF. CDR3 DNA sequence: TGTGCCAGCAGCTTAGAATCGGGAGGCCACTACGAGCAGTACTTC.

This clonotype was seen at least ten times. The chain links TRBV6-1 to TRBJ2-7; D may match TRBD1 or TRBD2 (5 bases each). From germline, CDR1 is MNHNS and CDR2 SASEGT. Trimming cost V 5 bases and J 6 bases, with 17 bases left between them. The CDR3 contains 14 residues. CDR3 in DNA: TGTGCCAGCAGTACCGCAAACCGGGGCGTCGAGCAGTACTTC. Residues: CASSTANRGVEQYF.

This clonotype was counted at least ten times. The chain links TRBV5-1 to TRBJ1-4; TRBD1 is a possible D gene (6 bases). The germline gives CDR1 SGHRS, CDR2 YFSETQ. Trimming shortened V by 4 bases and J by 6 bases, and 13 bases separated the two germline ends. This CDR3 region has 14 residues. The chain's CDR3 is CASSPRGGHEKLFF. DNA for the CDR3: TGCGCCAGCAGCCCGAGGGGGGGCCATGAAAAACTGTTTTTT.

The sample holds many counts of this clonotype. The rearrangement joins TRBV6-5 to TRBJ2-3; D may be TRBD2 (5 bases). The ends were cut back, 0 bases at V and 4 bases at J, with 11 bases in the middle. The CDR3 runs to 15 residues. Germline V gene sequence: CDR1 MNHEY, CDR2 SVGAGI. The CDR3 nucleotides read TGTGCCAGCAGTTACTCGTCAACTAGTTCAGATACGCAGTATTTT. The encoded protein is CASSYSSTSSDTQYF.

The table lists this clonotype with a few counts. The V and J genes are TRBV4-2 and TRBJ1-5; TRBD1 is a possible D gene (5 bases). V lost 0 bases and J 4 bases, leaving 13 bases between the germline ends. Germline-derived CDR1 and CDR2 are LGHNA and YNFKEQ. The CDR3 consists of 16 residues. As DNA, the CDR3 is TGTGCCAGCAGCCAAGACTTCGGGGCCGTAAATCAGCCCCAGCATTTT. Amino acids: CASSQDFGAVNQPQHF.

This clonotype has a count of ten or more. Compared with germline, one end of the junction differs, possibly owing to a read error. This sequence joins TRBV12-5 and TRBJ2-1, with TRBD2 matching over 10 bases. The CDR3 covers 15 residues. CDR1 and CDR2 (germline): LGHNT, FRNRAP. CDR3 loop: CASGPGLAGVNEQFF. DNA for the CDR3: TGCGCCAGCGGCCCGGGGCTAGCGGGAGTGAATGAGCAGTTCTTC.

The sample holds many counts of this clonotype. The CDR3 coding sequence is TGTGCCTGGGGCACGGTGAACACTGAAGCTTTCTTT. Its protein is CAWGTVNTEAFF. The chain employs TRBV30 and TRBJ1-1; D is unclear. The CDR3 consists of 12 residues. With 5 bases removed from V and 0 bases from J, the gap between germline ends came to 7 bases. The germline CDR1 and CDR2 sequences are GTSNPN and SVGIG (reference sequence).

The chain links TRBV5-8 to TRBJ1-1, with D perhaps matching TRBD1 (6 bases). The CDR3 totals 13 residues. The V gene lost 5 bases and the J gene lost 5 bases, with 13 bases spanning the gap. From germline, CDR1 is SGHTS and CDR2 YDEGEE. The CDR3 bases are TGTGCCAGCAGATTAACAGGGTTGACTGAAGCTTTCTTT. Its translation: CASRLTGLTEAFF.

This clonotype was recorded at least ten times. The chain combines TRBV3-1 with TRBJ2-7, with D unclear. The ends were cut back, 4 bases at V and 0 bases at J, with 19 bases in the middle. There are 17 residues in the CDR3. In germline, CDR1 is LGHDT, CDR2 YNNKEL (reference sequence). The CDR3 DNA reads TGTGCCAGCAGCCTACACCTCGAGTCGCCATTCTCCTACGAGCAGTACTTC. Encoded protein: CASSLHLESPFSYEQYF.

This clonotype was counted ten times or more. The chain's CDR3 is CASRKLEAFF. The CDR3, as DNA: TGTGCCAGCAGAAAGCTAGAAGCTTTCTTT. The V and J genes are TRBV28 and TRBJ1-1; unclear D gene. V was shortened by 6 bases and J by 8 bases, with 7 bases between the two germline ends. Germline-derived CDR1 and CDR2 are MDHEN and SYDVKM. CDR3 length equals 10 residues.

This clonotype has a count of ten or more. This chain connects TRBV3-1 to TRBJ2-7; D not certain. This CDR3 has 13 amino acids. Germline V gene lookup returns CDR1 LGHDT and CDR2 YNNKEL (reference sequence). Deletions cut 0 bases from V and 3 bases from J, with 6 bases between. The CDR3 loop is CASSQDIDYEQYF. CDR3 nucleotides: TGTGCCAGCAGCCAAGATATAGACTACGAGCAGTACTTC.

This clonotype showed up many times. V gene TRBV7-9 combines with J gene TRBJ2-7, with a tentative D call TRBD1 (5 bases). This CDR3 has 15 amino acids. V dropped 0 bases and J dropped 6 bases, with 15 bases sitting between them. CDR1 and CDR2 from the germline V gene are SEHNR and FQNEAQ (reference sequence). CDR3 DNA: TGTGCCAGCAGCTTAGCGTTGGGGCCCGGAGTCGAGCAGTACTTC. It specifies CASSLALGPGVEQYF.

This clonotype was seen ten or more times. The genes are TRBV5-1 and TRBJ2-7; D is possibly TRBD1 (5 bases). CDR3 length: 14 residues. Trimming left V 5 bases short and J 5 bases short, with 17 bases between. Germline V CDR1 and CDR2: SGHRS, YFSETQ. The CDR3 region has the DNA TGCGCCAGCAGGGCCTGGGCAGGGCGCGACGAGCAGTACTTC. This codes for CASRAWAGRDEQYF. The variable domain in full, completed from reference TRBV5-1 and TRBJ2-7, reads KAGVTQTPRYLIKTRGQQVTLSCSPISGHRSVSWYQQTPGQGLQFLFEYFSETQRNKGNFPGRFSGRQFSNSRSEMNVSTLELGDSALYLCASRAWAGRDEQYFGPGTRLTVT.

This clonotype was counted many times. In DNA, the CDR3 is TGCAGTGCTAGCCCCCCCCTAGGCGGCGGGACCTACAATGAGCAGTTCTTC. Translated: CSASPPLGGGTYNEQFF. The chain uses TRBV20-1 and TRBJ2-1; D possibly corresponds to TRBD2 (6 bases). CDR3 size: 17 residues. V lost 3 bases, J lost 2 bases, and 20 bases lay in between. Germline assignment: CDR1 DFQATT and CDR2 SNEGSKA (reference sequence).

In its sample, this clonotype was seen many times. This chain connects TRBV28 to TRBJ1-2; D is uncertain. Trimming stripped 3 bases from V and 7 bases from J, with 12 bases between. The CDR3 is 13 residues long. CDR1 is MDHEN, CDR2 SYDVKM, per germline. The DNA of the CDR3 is TGTGCCAGCAGTTTCCCCAAGGACGGTGGCTACACCTTC. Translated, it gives CASSFPKDGGYTF.

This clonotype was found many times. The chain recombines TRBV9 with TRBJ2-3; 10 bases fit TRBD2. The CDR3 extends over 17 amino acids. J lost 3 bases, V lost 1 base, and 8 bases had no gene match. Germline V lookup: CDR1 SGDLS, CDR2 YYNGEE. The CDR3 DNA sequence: TGTGCCAGCAGCGTATCGGCTAGCGGGAGTAATACAGATACGCAGTATTTT. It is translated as CASSVSASGSNTDTQYF.

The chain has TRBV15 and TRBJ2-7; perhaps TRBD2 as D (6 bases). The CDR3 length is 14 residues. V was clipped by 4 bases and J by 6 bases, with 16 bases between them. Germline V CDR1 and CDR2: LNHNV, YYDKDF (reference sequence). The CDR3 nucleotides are TGTGCCACCAGCACAGGCCGGGCCGGGGGCGAGCAGTACTTC. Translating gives CATSTGRAGGEQYF.

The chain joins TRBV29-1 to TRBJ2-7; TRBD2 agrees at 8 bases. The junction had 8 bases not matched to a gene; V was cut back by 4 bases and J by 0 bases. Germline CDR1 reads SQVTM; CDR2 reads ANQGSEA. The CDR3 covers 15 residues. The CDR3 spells CSVGKLAGISYEQYF. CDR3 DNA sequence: TGCAGCGTTGGGAAGCTAGCGGGCATCTCCTACGAGCAGTACTTC.

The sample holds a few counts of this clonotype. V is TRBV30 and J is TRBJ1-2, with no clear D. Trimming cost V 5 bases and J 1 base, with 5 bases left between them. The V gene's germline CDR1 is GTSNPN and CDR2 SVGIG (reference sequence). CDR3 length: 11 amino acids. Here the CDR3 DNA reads TGTGCCTGGTCCTTTAACTATGGCTACACCTTC. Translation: CAWSFNYGYTF.

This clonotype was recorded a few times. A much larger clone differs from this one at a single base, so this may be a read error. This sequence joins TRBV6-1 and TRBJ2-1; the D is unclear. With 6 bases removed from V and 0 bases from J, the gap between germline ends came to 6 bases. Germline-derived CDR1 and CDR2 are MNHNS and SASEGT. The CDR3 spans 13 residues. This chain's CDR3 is CASSMSSYNEQFF. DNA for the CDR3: TGTGCCAGCAGCATGAGCTCCTACAATGAGCAGTTCTTC.

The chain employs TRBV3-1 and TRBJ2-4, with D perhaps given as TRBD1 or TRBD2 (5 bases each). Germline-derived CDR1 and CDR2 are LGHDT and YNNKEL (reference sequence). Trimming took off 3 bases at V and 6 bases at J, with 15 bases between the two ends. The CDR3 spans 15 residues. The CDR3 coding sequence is TGTGCCAGCAGCCAGGTGTGGACTGGGGGAAACATTCAGTACTTC. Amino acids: CASSQVWTGGNIQYF. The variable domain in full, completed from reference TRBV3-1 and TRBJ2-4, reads DTAVSQTPKYLVTQMGNDKSIKCEQNLGHDTMYWYKQDSKKFLKIMFSYNNKELIINETVPNRFSPKSPDKAHLNLHINSLELGDSAVYFCASSQVWTGGNIQYFGAGTRLSVL.

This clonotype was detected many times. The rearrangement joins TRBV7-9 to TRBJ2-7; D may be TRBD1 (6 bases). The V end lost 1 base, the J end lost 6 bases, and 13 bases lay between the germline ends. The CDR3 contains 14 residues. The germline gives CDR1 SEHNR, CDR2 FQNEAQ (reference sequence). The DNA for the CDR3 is TGTGCCAGCAGCTTAGTGGGGGCGAACGGCGAGCAGTACTTC. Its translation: CASSLVGANGEQYF.

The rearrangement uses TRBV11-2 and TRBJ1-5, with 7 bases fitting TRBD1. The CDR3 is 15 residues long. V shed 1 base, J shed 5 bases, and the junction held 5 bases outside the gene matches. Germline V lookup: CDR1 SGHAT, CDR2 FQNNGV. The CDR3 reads CASSLVRGTHQPQHF. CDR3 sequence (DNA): TGTGCCAGCAGCTTAGTCAGGGGGACCCATCAGCCCCAGCATTTT.

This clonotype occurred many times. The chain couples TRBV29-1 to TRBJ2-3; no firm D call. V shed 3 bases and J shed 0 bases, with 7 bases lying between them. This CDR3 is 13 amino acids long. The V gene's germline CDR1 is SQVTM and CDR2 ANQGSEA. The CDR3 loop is CSVEVDSTDTQYF. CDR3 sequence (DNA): TGCAGCGTTGAGGTCGACAGCACAGATACGCAGTATTTT.

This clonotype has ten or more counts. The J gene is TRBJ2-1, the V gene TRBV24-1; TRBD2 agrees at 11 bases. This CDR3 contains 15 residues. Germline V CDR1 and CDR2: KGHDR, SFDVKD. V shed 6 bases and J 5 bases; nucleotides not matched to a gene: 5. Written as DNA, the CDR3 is TGTGCCACCAGTTTAGCGGGAGGGCCGAACAATGAGCAGTTCTTC. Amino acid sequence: CATSLAGGPNNEQFF.